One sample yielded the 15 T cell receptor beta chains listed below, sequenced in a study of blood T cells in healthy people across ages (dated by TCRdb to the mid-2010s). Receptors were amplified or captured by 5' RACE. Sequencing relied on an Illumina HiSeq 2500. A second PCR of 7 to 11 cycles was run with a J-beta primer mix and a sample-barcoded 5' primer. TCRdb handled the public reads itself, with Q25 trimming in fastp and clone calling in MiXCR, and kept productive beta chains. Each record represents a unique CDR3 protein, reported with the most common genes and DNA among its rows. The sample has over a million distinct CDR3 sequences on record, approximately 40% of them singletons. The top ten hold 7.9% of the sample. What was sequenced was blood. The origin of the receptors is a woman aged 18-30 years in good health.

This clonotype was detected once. CDR3 in DNA: TGTGCCAGCAGCTTAGACGGGACAGAGCCCTACGAGCAGTACTTC. It yields the protein CASSLDGTEPYEQYF. The V call is TRBV7-6, the J call TRBJ2-7; 7 nucleotides agree with TRBD1. Germline V lookup: CDR1 SGHVS, CDR2 FNYEAQ. After removal of 1 base from V and 2 bases from J, the junction contained 5 bases not matched to a gene. The CDR3 is 15 residues long. Drawing the rest from reference TRBV7-6 and TRBJ2-7, the complete variable domain is GAGVSQSPRYKVTKRGQDVALRCDPISGHVSLYWYRQALGQGPEFLTYFNYEAQQDKSGLPNDRFSAERPEGSISTLTIQRTEQRDSAMYRCASSLDGTEPYEQYFGPGTRLTVT.

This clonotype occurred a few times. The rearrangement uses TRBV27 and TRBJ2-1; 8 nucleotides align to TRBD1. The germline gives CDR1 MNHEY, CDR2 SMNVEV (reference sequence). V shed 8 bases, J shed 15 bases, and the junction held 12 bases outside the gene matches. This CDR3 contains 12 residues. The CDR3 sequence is CASGTTGARSFF. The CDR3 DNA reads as TGTGCCAGCGGCACGACAGGGGCCCGCTCGTTCTTC.

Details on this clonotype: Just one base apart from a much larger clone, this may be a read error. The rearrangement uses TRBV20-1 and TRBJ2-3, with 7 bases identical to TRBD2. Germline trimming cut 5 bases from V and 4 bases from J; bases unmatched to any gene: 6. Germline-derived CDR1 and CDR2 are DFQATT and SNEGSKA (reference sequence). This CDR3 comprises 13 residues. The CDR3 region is CSAWPGGADTQYF. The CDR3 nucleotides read TGCAGTGCTTGGCCTGGGGGGGCAGATACGCAGTATTTT.

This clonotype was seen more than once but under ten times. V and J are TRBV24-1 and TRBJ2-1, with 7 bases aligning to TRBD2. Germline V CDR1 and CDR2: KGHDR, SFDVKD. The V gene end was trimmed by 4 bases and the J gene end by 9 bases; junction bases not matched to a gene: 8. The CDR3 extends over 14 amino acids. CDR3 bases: TGTGCCACCAGTGAGCCCTTGGGGGGGAGTGAGCAGTTCTTC. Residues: CATSEPLGGSEQFF.

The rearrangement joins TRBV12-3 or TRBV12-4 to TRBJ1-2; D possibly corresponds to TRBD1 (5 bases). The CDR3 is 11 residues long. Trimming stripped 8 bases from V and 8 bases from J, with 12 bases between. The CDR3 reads CASSMGGGYTF. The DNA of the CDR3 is TGTGCCAGCTCCATGGGGGGGGGCTACACCTTC.

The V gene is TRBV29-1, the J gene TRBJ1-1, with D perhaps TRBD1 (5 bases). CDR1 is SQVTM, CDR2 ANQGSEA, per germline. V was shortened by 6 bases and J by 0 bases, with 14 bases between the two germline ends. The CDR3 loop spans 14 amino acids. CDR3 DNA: TGCAGCGTGGGGGGAACAGCCATGAACACTGAAGCTTTCTTT. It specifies CSVGGTAMNTEAFF. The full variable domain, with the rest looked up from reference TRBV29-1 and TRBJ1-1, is SAVISQKPSRDICQRGTSLTIQCQVDSQVTMMFWYRQQPGQSLTLIATANQGSEATYESGFVIDKFPISRPNLTFSTLTVSNMSPEDSSIYLCSVGGTAMNTEAFFGQGTRLTVV.

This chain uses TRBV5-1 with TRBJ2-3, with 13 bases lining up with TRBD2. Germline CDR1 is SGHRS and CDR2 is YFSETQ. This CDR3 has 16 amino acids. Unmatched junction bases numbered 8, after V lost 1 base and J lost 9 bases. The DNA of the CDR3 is TGCGCCAGCAGCTTGCGCGGACTAGCGGGAGTAGACACGCAGTATTTT. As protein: CASSLRGLAGVDTQYF.

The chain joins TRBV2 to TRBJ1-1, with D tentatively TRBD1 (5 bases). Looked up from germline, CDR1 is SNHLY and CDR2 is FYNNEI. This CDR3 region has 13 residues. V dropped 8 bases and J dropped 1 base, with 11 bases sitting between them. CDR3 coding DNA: TGTGCCAGCCGCAGACAGACGAACACTGAAGCTTTCTTT. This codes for CASRRQTNTEAFF.

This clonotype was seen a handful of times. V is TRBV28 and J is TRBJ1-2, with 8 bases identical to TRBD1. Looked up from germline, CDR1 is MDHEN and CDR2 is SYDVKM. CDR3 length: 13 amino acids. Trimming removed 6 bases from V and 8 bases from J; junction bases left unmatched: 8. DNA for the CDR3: TGTGCCAGCAGGCTTGGACAGGGTGGGGGCTACACCTTC. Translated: CASRLGQGGGYTF.

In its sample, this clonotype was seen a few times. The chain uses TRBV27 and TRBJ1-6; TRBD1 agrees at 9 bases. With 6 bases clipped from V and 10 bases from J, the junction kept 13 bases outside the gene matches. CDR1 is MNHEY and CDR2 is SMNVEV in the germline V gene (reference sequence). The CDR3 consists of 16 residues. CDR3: CASSNLSGTGRSPLHF. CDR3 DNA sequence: TGTGCCAGCAGCAATTTGTCCGGGACAGGGAGATCACCCCTCCACTTT.

The CDR3 spells CASSIQGMGEKLFF. The CDR3 nucleotides read TGCGCCAGCAGTATACAGGGGATGGGGGAAAAACTGTTTTTT. The gene calls are TRBV5-1 and TRBJ1-4; 7 bases fit TRBD1. With 5 bases clipped from V and 8 bases from J, the junction kept 9 bases outside the gene matches. The CDR3 length is 14 residues. Germline lookup yields CDR1 SGHRS and CDR2 YFSETQ.

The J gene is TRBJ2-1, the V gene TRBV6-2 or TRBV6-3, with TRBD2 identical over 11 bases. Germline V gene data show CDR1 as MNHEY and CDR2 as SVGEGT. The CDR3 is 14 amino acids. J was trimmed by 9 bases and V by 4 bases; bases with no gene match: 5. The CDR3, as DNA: TGTGCCAGCAGTTTAGCGGGGGGGCCCAGTGAGCAGTTCTTC. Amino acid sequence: CASSLAGGPSEQFF.

Written as DNA, the CDR3 is TGTGCTAGTGGTTTGACGGTCTCGGGGGAGCGCAATCAGCCCCAGCATTTT. This encodes CASGLTVSGERNQPQHF. V usage is TRBV12-5 and J usage is TRBJ1-5; a possible D gene is TRBD1 (5 bases). Trimming took 2 bases from V and 2 from J, leaving 16 bases between them. Germline V lookup: CDR1 LGHNT, CDR2 FRNRAP. The CDR3 length is 17 residues.

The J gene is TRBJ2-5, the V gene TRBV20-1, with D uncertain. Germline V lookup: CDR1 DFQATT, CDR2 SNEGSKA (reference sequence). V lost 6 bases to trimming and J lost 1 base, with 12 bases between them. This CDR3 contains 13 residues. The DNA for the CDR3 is TGCAGTGCCCCCGTCTTAGTCCAAGAGACCCAGTACTTC. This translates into CSAPVLVQETQYF.

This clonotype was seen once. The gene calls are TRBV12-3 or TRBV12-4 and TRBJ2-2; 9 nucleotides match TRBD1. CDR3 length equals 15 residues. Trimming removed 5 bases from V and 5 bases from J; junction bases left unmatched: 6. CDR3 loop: CASSTQGARTGELFF. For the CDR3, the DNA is TGTGCCAGCAGTACACAGGGGGCGCGGACCGGGGAGCTGTTTTTT.